This TCR beta chain came from a study of neurological immune-mediated disorders. MiXCR, run by TCRdb on the 5' RACE reads, gives a single entry per CDR3 protein. The repertoire consists of about 66,000 distinct CDR3 sequences, with 4.5% occurring once and the leading ten covering 6.5% to 7.5%. This clonotype was picked up many times. Source material: PBMCs. This receptor was identified in a young man with multiple sclerosis.

The CDR3 region has the DNA TGCGCCAGCAGCTCCCCCGGGGGGTGGAATGGCTACACCTTC. Its translation: CASSSPGGWNGYTF. V is TRBV5-1 and J is TRBJ1-2; D might be TRBD1 (5 bases). Trimming shortened V by 3 bases and J by 6 bases, and 15 bases separated the two germline ends. CDR3 length equals 14 residues. From germline, CDR1 is SGHRS and CDR2 YFSETQ.